This T cell receptor (beta chain) is drawn from a study of T cell responses to AZD1222 COVID-19 vaccine. Assay: immunoSEQ multiplex PCR; the TCRdb copy retains only in-frame clones and omits some. The table includes 150,000 to 200,000 clones, 90% to 95% detected once. Trimming took 0 bases from V and 3 from J, leaving 5 bases between them. In germline, CDR1 is SGHRS, CDR2 YFSETQ. CDR3 length equals 13 residues. A remark on this clone: Its target is not known.

Study findings and constraints: Baseline antibody screening turned up just six seropositive AZD1222 recipients. The sample set comprised mostly white British donors with more females, and clonal diversity was possibly underestimated. Repertoires were obtained solely post-peak T cell response.

This TCR was sampled from an adult who received the AZD1222 COVID-19 vaccine. This specimen was peripheral blood, taken 28 days after the second AZD1222 dose. This sequence joins TRBV5-1 and TRBJ2-3; D gene unclear. CDR3 sequence (DNA): TGCGCCAGCAGCTTGGCCACGACAGATACGCAGTATTTT. It yields the protein CASSLATTDTQYF. Looking up the rest from reference TRBV5-1 and TRBJ2-3 gives the full variable domain: KAGVTQTPRYLIKTRGQQVTLSCSPISGHRSVSWYQQTPGQGLQFLFEYFSETQRNKGNFPGRFSGRQFSNSRSEMNVSTLELGDSALYLCASSLATTDTQYFGPGTRLTVL.